The rows below give T cell receptor beta chains drawn from one sample of a study of cytomegalovirus exposure and HLA in healthy donors. Sequencing used immunoSEQ multiplex PCR; TCRdb keeps in-frame clones, though not all of them. The data hold 150,000 to 200,000 clones, with 70% to 75% observed a single time. The sample comprised PBMCs. All receptors derive from a man between 18 and 35 years old in good health and CMV-seropositive. The CDR3 runs from the conserved cysteine through the conserved F or W. A D gene is named only where the DNA matches it firmly. Not all rows give a size; the values are once, few, many and, for expanded clones, a class.

j_gene | v_gene | d_gene | abundance | CDR3nt | CDR3aa
TRBJ1-1 | TRBV6-1 | TRBD1 | NA | TGTGCCAGCAGTGAGATTGGACAGGGAGGCCAAGCTTTCTTT | CASSEIGQGGQAFF
TRBJ1-2 | TRBV6-5 | NA | NA | TGTGCCAGCAGTTATGGTGGAGACTATGGCTACACCTTC | CASSYGGDYGYTF
TRBJ2-1 | TRBV30 | NA | NA | TGTGCCTGGAGTGGGGTGGGGGGACGTTTCTACAATGAGCAGTTCTTC | CAWSGVGGRFYNEQFF
TRBJ2-1 | TRBV5-1 | NA | NA | TGCGCCAGCAGCTTCCCCGGGGATGAGCAGTTCTTC | CASSFPGDEQFF
TRBJ1-5 | TRBV28 | TRBD1 | NA | TGTGCCAGCGCGGGACAGATTAGCAATCAGCCCCAGCATTTT | CASAGQISNQPQHF
TRBJ2-3 | TRBV18 | NA | few | TGTGCCAGCTCACCTCGGGGAGATACGCAGTATTTT | CASSPRGDTQYF
TRBJ1-6 | TRBV5-1 | NA | NA | TGCGCCAGCAAAGACGACAGAGGAGGACAGTCCCTCCACTTT | CASKDDRGGQSLHF
TRBJ1-6 | TRBV10-3 | TRBD1 | NA | TGTGCCATCAGGCGGGACAGGGTGGGAAATTCACCCCTCCACTTT | CAIRRDRVGNSPLHF
TRBJ1-2 | TRBV9 | NA | NA | TGTGCCAGCAGCGTAGGACTGGGAGAGCTCTATGGCTACACCTTC | CASSVGLGELYGYTF
TRBJ2-1 | TRBV4-1 | NA | NA | TGCGCCAGCAGCCACGGGGGCTCCTACAATGAGCAGTTCTTC | CASSHGGSYNEQFF
TRBJ1-2 | TRBV19 | NA | NA | TGTGCCAGTAGTATACAGGGTCCCAACTATGGCTACACCTTC | CASSIQGPNYGYTF
TRBJ2-3 | TRBV27 | TRBD2 | NA | TGTGCCAGCAGTTTAGGGACTAGCGATTACACAGATACGCAGTATTTT | CASSLGTSDYTDTQYF
TRBJ2-5 | TRBV11-2 | TRBD2 | NA | TGTGCCAGCAGCTTCGGTCGTGGACTAGCGGGGAGTTACCAAGAGACCCAGTACTTC | CASSFGRGLAGSYQETQYF
TRBJ1-4 | TRBV2 | TRBD1 | few | TGTGCCAGCAGGGCGGACAGGGGGAATGAAAAACTGTTTTTT | CASRADRGNEKLFF
TRBJ1-2 | TRBV28 | NA | NA | TGTGCCAGCAACAGGGAGAACCTTAACTATGGCTACACCTTC | CASNRENLNYGYTF
TRBJ2-3 | TRBV29-1 | TRBD2 | NA | TGCAGCGTTGCCTTTAGCGGGAGTGGCACAGATACGCAGTATTTT | CSVAFSGSGTDTQYF
TRBJ2-3 | TRBV7-9 | TRBD1 | once | TGTGCCAGCACCGCCGTAGGGGGCAGGTACACAGATACGCAGTATTTT | CASTAVGGRYTDTQYF
TRBJ2-3 | TRBV7-9 | TRBD2 | NA | TGTGCCAGCAGCCAGGAAGCGGGGGAAGATACGCAGTATTTT | CASSQEAGEDTQYF
TRBJ1-1 | TRBV4-1 | TRBD1 | NA | TGCGCCAGCAGCCAAGTTCTGAGGGGGCGGAAGACTGAAGCTTTCTTT | CASSQVLRGRKTEAFF
TRBJ1-5 | TRBV7-8 | NA | once | TGTGCCAGCAGCTTAGCCGGGGACAATCAGCCCCAGCATTTT | CASSLAGDNQPQHF
TRBJ1-1 | TRBV7-2 | NA | NA | TGTGCCAGCAGCACCGTACAGGGCACTGAAGCTTTCTTT | CASSTVQGTEAFF
TRBJ1-3 | TRBV10-3 | TRBD1 | NA | TGTGCCATCAGCCTCCGGGACAGGGCTCTCTTTTATCCTGGAAACACCATATATTTT | CAISLRDRALFYPGNTIYF
TRBJ2-2 | TRBV5-1 | NA | NA | TGCGCCAGCAGCTTGGTAGGGCTAGCCCTCGACACCGGGGAGCTGTTTTTT | CASSLVGLALDTGELFF
TRBJ2-1 | TRBV7-3 | TRBD1 | NA | TGTGCCAGCAGCTTGCGACAGGGGGCTGGTGAGCAGTTCTTC | CASSLRQGAGEQFF
TRBJ2-4 | TRBV29-1 | NA | few | TGCAGCGTTGGGGCGGCGGGATCCAAAAACATTCAGTACTTC | CSVGAAGSKNIQYF
TRBJ1-4 | TRBV5-1 | NA | NA | TGCGCCAGCAGCCCATCGGTTCAGGGAACTAATGAAAAACTGTTTTTT | CASSPSVQGTNEKLFF
TRBJ1-1 | TRBV30 | NA | NA | TGTGCCTGGAGTGGGGGGGGGAGCACTGAAGCTTTCTTT | CAWSGGGSTEAFF